The entry below describes one T cell receptor beta chain. The antigen remains undetermined. TCRdb's copy holds only in-frame clones and misses some; the assay was immunoSEQ multiplex PCR. The table has approximately 60,000 clones, approximately 88% seen once. This specimen comes from a study of PD-1 blockade in classical Hodgkin lymphoma. About the study: Patients were given intravenous nivolumab, 3 mg/kg, every 2 weeks.

J gave up 6 bases and V 1 base, and 8 bases lay outside the gene matches. Germline V CDR1 and CDR2: LNHDA, SQIVND (reference sequence). The CDR3 runs 16 residues. All trial patients relapsed after autologous stem cell transplantation. Points from the study as a whole: Nothing has yet pinned down what causes the repertoire differences, possibly disease activity or prior therapy. Individuals who commenced nivolumab within less than 1 year of ASCT were excluded. Baseline TCR diversity was reportedly lower in newly diagnosed patients than in healthy donors. It was reported as lower still in relapsed/refractory patients.

This TCR was sampled from a human donor with classical Hodgkin lymphoma. The V gene is TRBV19, the J gene TRBJ2-4; 8 bases are shared with TRBD1. Material: peripheral blood mononuclear cells (PBMCs), obtained at baseline. The CDR3 loop reads CASSIASDRASNIQYF. As DNA, the CDR3 is TGTGCCAGTAGTATAGCCTCGGACAGGGCCTCAAACATTCAGTACTTC.